This T cell receptor beta chain was sequenced for a study of T cells in Graves' hyperthyroidism and ophthalmopathy. Authors of the study amplified TCR beta CDR3 regions from RNA transcripts. The primer set for the first-round RT-PCR of the TCR CDR3 was HTBI. MiXCR, applied by TCRdb to the multiplex PCR reads, yields one record per CDR3 protein. Of about 570,000 distinct CDR3 sequences listed, approximately 44% are singletons. The CDR3 is made up of 11 amino acids. Germline CDR1 is DFQATT and CDR2 is SNEGSKA (reference sequence). This sequence was found in an adult woman with Graves' disease, either hyperthyroidism or ophthalmopathy (not recorded which). What was sequenced was peripheral blood or thyroid tissue (not recorded which). This sequence joins TRBV20-1 and TRBJ2-5; TRBD1 might be the D (5 bases). CDR3 sequence: CSVGGRVPQYF. The CDR3 DNA follows: TGCAGCGTAGGCGGCAGGGTGCCCCAGTACTTC.